This T cell receptor (beta chain) was captured in a study of radiation and T cells in renal cell carcinoma. Overall study results and limits: Without pretreatment biopsies, baseline tumor clonotype presence was undetermined. Top tumor clonotypes rose in blood 2 weeks post-radiation, then contracted.

V shed 4 bases and J shed 4 bases, with 20 bases lying between them. The CDR3 runs to 16 residues. CDR1 is SGHDT and CDR2 is YYEEEE in the germline V gene. Sequenced by immunoSEQ multiplex PCR; TCRdb stores in-frame clones only, minus some. The repertoire includes roughly 45,000 clones, over 80% of them detected once, and less than 35% sits in the top ten. Details on this clone: What it recognizes is unknown.

Time point described: blood 4 weeks post-SBRT, at nephrectomy. Treatment defined: 15 Gy SBRT to primary tumor, nephrectomy 4 weeks later. Nephrectomy followed 15 Gy stereotactic body radiation by 4 weeks. After SBRT, blood was collected at 2 and 4 weeks, plus baseline. Sequenced material: blood, taken from a patient whose treatment included radiotherapy and nephrectomy. The TCR comes from a woman in her 70s with renal cell carcinoma. The chain joins TRBV5-6 to TRBJ1-2; D is perhaps TRBD1 (5 bases). The CDR3 DNA is TGTGCCAGCAGCCGGCGGGGGGGTACAGCTGCCTATGGCTACACCTTC. Protein: CASSRRGGTAAYGYTF.